This T cell receptor beta chain comes out of a study of shared clonotypes between healthy human individuals. Study-wide background: The study enrolled a couple of women and a few men aged 18 to 49. Findings and limits, study-wide: Expectations were that clonotype sharing among donors would be affected by sequencing depth.

Naive CD8 cells lacked CD45RO, underwent positive selection for CCR7 and left out terminally differentiated effector memory CD45RA+ cells. As to this clone: Its specificity is not known.

The V end lost 5 bases, the J end lost 3 bases, and 17 bases lay between the germline ends. The CDR3 sequence is 15 residues long. Germline V gene sequence: CDR1 SGHAT, CDR2 FQNNGV. Profiling relied on immunoSEQ multiplex PCR, and the TCRdb table lists in-frame clones only, not all of them. The sample carries approximately 2,200,000 clones, approximately 94% recorded once. The specimen sequenced was naive CD8+ T cells from PBMCs. This clonotype originated in a man aged 18 to 35 in good health. Some clones in this sample may be carry-over from other donors' samples. V usage is TRBV11-2 and J usage is TRBJ2-7; a possible D gene is TRBD2 (6 bases). Written as DNA, the CDR3 is TGTGCCAGCAGCCCGGCCTATATCGGGAGCTACGAGCAGTACTTC. This gives the protein CASSPAYIGSYEQYF.